These 27 T cell receptor beta chains originate from one sample sequenced in a study of regulatory T cells in long-lasting Graves disease. Time point indicated: persistent/refractory GD, antithyroid drugs over 5 years with positive TRAb. Extracted RNA from PBMCs served as the source of the TCR library. Arm-PCR of CDR3 regions with iRepertoire HTBI primers generated TCR beta libraries. TCRdb re-analysed the multiplex PCR reads in MiXCR, keeping a single row per CDR3 protein. The sample lists a few hundred thousand distinct CDR3 sequences, less than 25% occurring once. Sequencing used peripheral blood mononuclear cells (PBMCs), obtained when the disease was refractory, from a patient treated with antithyroid drugs. These TCRs come from a female donor with Graves disease.

This clonotype showed up just a few times. This CDR3 reads CASSLGLGGTDTQYF. CDR3 in DNA: TGTGCCAGCAGTCTCGGACTAGGTGGCACAGATACGCAGTATTTT. This chain uses TRBV12-3 or TRBV12-4 with TRBJ2-3; 7 positions agree with TRBD2. The CDR3 is made up of 15 amino acids. V lost 5 bases and J lost 1; bases outside the gene matches: 6.

This clonotype was observed a few times. The chain carries TRBV20-1 and TRBJ1-1; TRBD1 might be the D (5 bases). V was cut by 0 bases and J by 5 bases, with 13 bases left in between. The CDR3 loop spans 14 amino acids. Germline lookup yields CDR1 DFQATT and CDR2 SNEGSKA (reference sequence). The CDR3 DNA reads TGCAGTGCTAGAGATCCGGGACTGGGAACTGAAGCTTTCTTT. Encoded protein: CSARDPGLGTEAFF.

The chain uses TRBV15 and TRBJ1-1; D not certain. Trimming left V 1 base short and J 2 bases short, with 5 bases between. The V gene's germline CDR1 is LNHNV and CDR2 YYDKDF (reference sequence). The length of the CDR3 is 13 residues. The CDR3 spells CATSRASNTEAFF. The CDR3 DNA follows: TGTGCCACCAGCAGAGCTTCTAACACTGAAGCTTTCTTT.

This clonotype occurred many times. This chain joins TRBV6-1 and TRBJ2-7; D gene uncertain. This CDR3 spans 15 amino acids. The ends were cut back, 7 bases at V and 1 base at J, with 17 bases in the middle. Germline CDR1 and CDR2: MNHNS and SASEGT. CDR3 loop: CASTPGALSSYEQYF. CDR3 in DNA: TGTGCCAGCACCCCGGGCGCCTTGTCTTCCTACGAGCAGTACTTC.

This clonotype turned up a few times. The rearrangement joins TRBV9 to TRBJ1-2; D gene uncertain. The CDR3 is made up of 14 amino acids. V dropped 4 bases and J dropped 4 bases, with 14 bases sitting between them. The germline gives CDR1 SGDLS, CDR2 YYNGEE. In nucleotides, the CDR3 is TGTGCCAGCAGCACACCGGGGATTTCCTATGGCTACACCTTC. As protein: CASSTPGISYGYTF.

This clonotype was observed a single time. This sequence is one base from a far larger clone and is likely a read error. The CDR3 reads CASSESRGAGYTF. The CDR3 DNA reads TGTGCCAGCAGTGAATCCAGGGGGGCTGGCTACACCTTC. The chain recombines TRBV12-3 or TRBV12-4 with TRBJ1-2, with TRBD1 identical over 7 bases. Germline trimming cut 5 bases from V and 7 bases from J; bases unmatched to any gene: 7. This CDR3 spans 13 amino acids.

This clonotype turned up a few times. This chain uses TRBV2 with TRBJ1-5; D possibly corresponds to TRBD1 (5 bases). V gave up 5 bases and J gave up 10 bases, with 18 bases separating them. Germline-derived CDR1 and CDR2 are SNHLY and FYNNEI. There are 14 residues in the CDR3. The CDR3 region is CASSLDGPGEPQHF. The DNA of the CDR3 is TGTGCCAGCAGTTTGGACGGGCCGGGGGAACCCCAGCATTTT.

A word on this clonotype: Just one base apart from a much larger clone, this may be a read error. This chain links TRBV12-3 or TRBV12-4 with TRBJ1-5; D not certain. The CDR3 runs 14 residues. CDR3 sequence (DNA): TGTACCAGCAGTTTGTCGGTTTCCAATCAGCCCCAGCATTTT. Translating it yields CTSSLSVSNQPQHF.

The sample holds many counts of this clonotype. In nucleotides, the CDR3 is TGCAGTGCTAACAGGGACGAGACCCAGTACTTC. Amino acid sequence: CSANRDETQYF. The gene calls are TRBV20-1 and TRBJ2-5; perhaps TRBD1 as D (6 bases). CDR3 length equals 11 residues. Germline-derived CDR1 and CDR2 are DFQATT and SNEGSKA (reference sequence). V was pared by 4 bases and J by 5 bases, with 8 bases between.

The chain recombines TRBV29-1 with TRBJ1-1, with 8 positions matching TRBD1. The CDR3 consists of 14 residues. The V segment lost 6 bases and the J segment 4 bases; nucleotides outside the gene matches: 10. Germline V CDR1 and CDR2: SQVTM, ANQGSEA. The chain's CDR3 is CSVATGGRSTEAFF. The CDR3 coding sequence is TGCAGCGTCGCTACAGGGGGTCGAAGCACTGAAGCTTTCTTT. The complete variable domain, with remaining parts taken from reference TRBV29-1 and TRBJ1-1, reads SAVISQKPSRDICQRGTSLTIQCQVDSQVTMMFWYRQQPGQSLTLIATANQGSEATYESGFVIDKFPISRPNLTFSTLTVSNMSPEDSSIYLCSVATGGRSTEAFFGQGTRLTVV.

This clonotype was counted only a few times. The rearrangement uses TRBV19 and TRBJ1-2; 8 nucleotides align to TRBD1. This CDR3 is built from 16 residues. Losses at the gene ends were 7 bases for V and 5 bases for J; bases not matched to a gene: 15. Per germline, CDR1 LNHDA and CDR2 SQIVND (reference sequence). CDR3 sequence reads: CASTPGQVPALYGYTF. CDR3 DNA: TGTGCCAGTACCCCGGGACAGGTGCCAGCCCTTTATGGCTACACCTTC.

The V call is TRBV19, the J call TRBJ2-5; D is possibly TRBD2 (5 bases). Germline CDR1 is LNHDA and CDR2 is SQIVND (reference sequence). The CDR3 runs 12 residues. The V gene lost 0 bases and the J gene lost 10 bases, with 9 bases spanning the gap. The CDR3 DNA follows: TGTGCCAGTAGTATAGATCCGGAGGACCAGTACTTC. Amino acid sequence: CASSIDPEDQYF.

This chain links TRBV5-5 with TRBJ2-7; 9 positions agree with TRBD2. CDR3 length: 16 residues. Trimming at V came to 0 bases and at J to 4 bases, leaving 8 bases not matched to a gene. Per the germline V gene, CDR1 is SGHKS and CDR2 is YYEKEE (reference sequence). The DNA for the CDR3 is TGTGCCAGCAGCTTGGAGCGCGGGAGGGCCGGATACGAGCAGTACTTC. Amino acids: CASSLERGRAGYEQYF.

J is TRBJ2-7 and V is TRBV7-2, with 8 bases identical to TRBD1. After removal of 5 bases from V and 3 bases from J, the junction contained 12 bases not matched to a gene. CDR3 size: 16 residues. Germline V gene sequence: CDR1 SGHTA, CDR2 FQGNSA. The CDR3 region has the DNA TGTGCCAGCAGCCCCCTAGTAGGACAGGGTGTCTACGAGCAGTACTTC. Its protein product is CASSPLVGQGVYEQYF.

This clonotype was detected many times. The rearrangement uses TRBV20-1 and TRBJ2-5; the match to TRBD2 covers 10 bases. With V trimmed by 6 bases and J by 1 base, 8 bases remained unmatched. The CDR3 loop spans 15 amino acids. Germline V gives CDR1 DFQATT, CDR2 SNEGSKA (reference sequence). The CDR3 is CSATKREGLQETQYF. The DNA of the CDR3 is TGCAGTGCGACTAAGCGGGAGGGACTCCAAGAGACCCAGTACTTC.

The chain carries TRBV14 and TRBJ1-4; D is uncertain. V gave up 0 bases and J gave up 7 bases, with 12 bases separating them. Germline V gene data show CDR1 as SGHDN and CDR2 as FVKESK. CDR3 length: 15 amino acids. This chain's CDR3 is CASSQDIGGREKLFF. The CDR3 nucleotides read TGTGCCAGCAGCCAAGATATTGGAGGACGTGAAAAACTGTTTTTT.

This clonotype was observed a few times. CDR3 coding DNA: TGCAGTGCTAGTCCCGGGGTAACGTACGAGCAGTACTTC. Translating gives CSASPGVTYEQYF. V usage is TRBV20-1 and J usage is TRBJ2-7, with D perhaps TRBD2 (5 bases). The V gene's germline CDR1 is DFQATT and CDR2 SNEGSKA (reference sequence). The CDR3 consists of 13 residues. Trimming took 3 bases from V and 4 from J, leaving 13 bases between them.

This clonotype has a count of ten or more. This chain uses TRBV28 with TRBJ2-7; tentatively, D is TRBD1 or TRBD2 (5 bases each). The CDR3 length is 16 residues. Germline V CDR1 and CDR2: MDHEN, SYDVKM. Trimming pared 3 bases from V and 5 bases from J, leaving 20 bases between. This CDR3 is CASSFKMWGFSDEQYF. CDR3 coding DNA: TGTGCCAGCAGTTTTAAAATGTGGGGGTTCAGCGACGAGCAGTACTTC. The full variable domain, in which reference TRBV28 and TRBJ2-7 provide the parts outside the CDR3, is DVKVTQSSRYLVKRTGEKVFLECVQDMDHENMFWYRQDPGLGLRLIYFSYDVKMKEKGDIPEGYSVSREKKERFSLILESASTNQTSMYLCASSFKMWGFSDEQYFGPGTRLTVT.

This clonotype was seen many times. The CDR3 DNA sequence: TGTGCCAGCATTCCTATATCGACAGGGAAAGAGACCCAGTACTTC. Translated, it gives CASIPISTGKETQYF. The chain employs TRBV25-1 and TRBJ2-5; 7 bases align to TRBD1. This CDR3 is built from 15 residues. The germline V gene encodes CDR1 MGHDK and CDR2 SYGVNS. V lost 7 bases, J lost 3 bases, and 11 bases stayed unmatched.

This clonotype was picked up many times. The rearrangement joins TRBV4-1 to TRBJ2-7; D is possibly TRBD2 (5 bases). Germline assignment: CDR1 MGHRA and CDR2 YSYEKL. The CDR3 loop spans 12 amino acids. V lost 3 bases and J 4 bases, leaving 7 bases between the germline ends. CDR3 protein: CASSQSGYEQYF. The CDR3 DNA is TGCGCCAGCAGCCAGAGCGGATACGAGCAGTACTTC.

V gene TRBV3-1 combines with J gene TRBJ2-7, with D possibly called TRBD1 or TRBD2 (5 bases each). The ends were cut back, 1 base at V and 2 bases at J, with 12 bases in the middle. CDR1 LGHDT and CDR2 YNNKEL come from the germline V gene (reference sequence). This CDR3 region has 15 residues. The CDR3 nucleotides are TGTGCCAGCAGCCAAGTGGCGGTGGGACCCTACGAGCAGTACTTC. It codes for CASSQVAVGPYEQYF.

This clonotype was observed a few times. This chain joins TRBV30 and TRBJ2-7; tentatively, D is TRBD1 (6 bases). CDR3 length: 13 residues. Per the germline V gene, CDR1 is GTSNPN and CDR2 is SVGIG (reference sequence). V lost 5 bases, J lost 0 bases, and 11 bases lay in between. The CDR3 DNA follows: TGTGCCTGGGGGATCAGGGGCTCCTACGAGCAGTACTTC. Residues: CAWGIRGSYEQYF.

This clonotype was recorded at least ten times. The V call is TRBV6-1, the J call TRBJ1-5; a possible D gene is TRBD1 (5 bases). CDR1 and CDR2 from the germline V gene are MNHNS and SASEGT. CDR3 length: 16 residues. V was cut by 7 bases and J by 5 bases, with 21 bases left in between. CDR3 residues: CASTPRDSPGHQPQHF. The CDR3 coding sequence is TGTGCCAGCACCCCCCGGGACTCCCCCGGGCATCAGCCCCAGCATTTT.

This clonotype was found many times. The chain carries TRBV12-3 or TRBV12-4 and TRBJ2-7; TRBD2 might be the D (5 bases). Trimming stripped 5 bases from V and 6 bases from J, with 11 bases between. The CDR3 has 12 amino acids. CDR3 coding DNA: TGTGCCAGCAGTAGAGGCCGGGGCGAGCAGTACTTC. It specifies CASSRGRGEQYF.

The chain uses TRBV20-1 and TRBJ2-2; maybe TRBD2 (6 bases). This CDR3 comprises 16 residues. Germline lookup yields CDR1 DFQATT and CDR2 SNEGSKA (reference sequence). V was clipped by 0 bases and J by 0 bases, with 11 bases between them. In DNA, the CDR3 is TGCAGTGCTAGAGATCCCGGGACTTCGAACACCGGGGAGCTGTTTTTT. Translation: CSARDPGTSNTGELFF.

This clonotype was observed many times. The chain couples TRBV30 to TRBJ2-5, with a weak D call TRBD2 (6 bases). The CDR3 is 17 amino acids. Trimming took off 3 bases at V and 0 bases at J, with 20 bases between the two ends. The germline CDR1 and CDR2 sequences are GTSNPN and SVGIG (reference sequence). CDR3 sequence reads: CAWSRRVGATHQETQYF. The DNA of the CDR3 is TGTGCCTGGAGCAGGAGGGTTGGAGCCACCCACCAAGAGACCCAGTACTTC. The full variable domain, its missing parts supplied by reference TRBV30 and TRBJ2-5, is SQTIHQWPATLVQPVGSPLSLECTVEGTSNPNLYWYRQAAGRGLQLLFYSVGIGQISSEVPQNLSASRPQDRQFILSSKKLLLSDSGFYLCAWSRRVGATHQETQYFGPGTRLLVL.

This clonotype was detected once. This chain connects TRBV29-1 to TRBJ1-2; D perhaps matches TRBD1 (5 bases). Deletions cut 5 bases from V and 1 base from J, with 14 bases between. Germline V lookup: CDR1 SQVTM, CDR2 ANQGSEA. The CDR3 loop spans 14 amino acids. The CDR3 coding sequence is TGCAGCGTTAAACCTGGGACCTTTAACTATGGCTACACCTTC. Its translation is CSVKPGTFNYGYTF.